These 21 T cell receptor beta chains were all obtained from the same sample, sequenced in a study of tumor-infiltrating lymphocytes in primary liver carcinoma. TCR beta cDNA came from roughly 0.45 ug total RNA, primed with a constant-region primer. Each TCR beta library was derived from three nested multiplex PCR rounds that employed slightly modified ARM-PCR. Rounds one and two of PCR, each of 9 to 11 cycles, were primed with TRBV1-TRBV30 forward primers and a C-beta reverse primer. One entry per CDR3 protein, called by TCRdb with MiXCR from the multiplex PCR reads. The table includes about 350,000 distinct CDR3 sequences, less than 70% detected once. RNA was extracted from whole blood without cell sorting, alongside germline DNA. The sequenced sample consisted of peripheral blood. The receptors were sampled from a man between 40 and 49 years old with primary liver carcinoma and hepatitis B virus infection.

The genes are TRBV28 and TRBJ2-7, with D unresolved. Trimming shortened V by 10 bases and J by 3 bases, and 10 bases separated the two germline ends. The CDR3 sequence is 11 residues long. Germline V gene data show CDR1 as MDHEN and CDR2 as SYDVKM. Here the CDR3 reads CATGTNYEQYF. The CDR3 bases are TGTGCCACCGGCACGAACTACGAGCAGTACTTC.

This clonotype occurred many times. CDR3 coding DNA: TGTGCCAGCAGCCATACACGGGTCTCCTACAATGAGCAGTTCTTC. Protein: CASSHTRVSYNEQFF. This chain uses TRBV11-3 with TRBJ2-1, with D hard to call. V lost 5 bases and J lost 0, with 11 bases in between. Per the germline V gene, CDR1 is SGHNT and CDR2 is YENEEA. The length of the CDR3 is 15 residues.

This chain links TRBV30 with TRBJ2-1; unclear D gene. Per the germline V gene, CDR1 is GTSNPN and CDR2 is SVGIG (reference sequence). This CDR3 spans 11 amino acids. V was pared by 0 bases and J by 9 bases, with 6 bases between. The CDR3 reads CAWSVGSEQFF. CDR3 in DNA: TGTGCCTGGAGTGTGGGAAGTGAGCAGTTCTTC.

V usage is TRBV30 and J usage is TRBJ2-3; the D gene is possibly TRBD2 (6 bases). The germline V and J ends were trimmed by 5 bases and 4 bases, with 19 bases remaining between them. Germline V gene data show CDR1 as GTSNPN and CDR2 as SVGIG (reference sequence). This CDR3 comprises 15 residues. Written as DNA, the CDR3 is TGTGCCTGGGGTTGGACTATCGGGAGAGCAGATACGCAGTATTTT. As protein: CAWGWTIGRADTQYF.

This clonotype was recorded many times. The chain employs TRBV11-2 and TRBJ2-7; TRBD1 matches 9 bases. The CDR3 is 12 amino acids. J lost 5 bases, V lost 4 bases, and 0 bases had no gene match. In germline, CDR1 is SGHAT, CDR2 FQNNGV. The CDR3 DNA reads TGTGCCAGCAGCTGGACAGGGGACGAGCAGTACTTC. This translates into CASSWTGDEQYF.

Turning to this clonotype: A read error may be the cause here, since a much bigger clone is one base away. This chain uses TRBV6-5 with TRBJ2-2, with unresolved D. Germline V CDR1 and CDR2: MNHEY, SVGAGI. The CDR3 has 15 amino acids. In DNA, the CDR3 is TGTGCCAGCGGTTACTCGTCCGACGCCACCGGGGAGCTGTTTTTT. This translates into CASGYSSDATGELFF.

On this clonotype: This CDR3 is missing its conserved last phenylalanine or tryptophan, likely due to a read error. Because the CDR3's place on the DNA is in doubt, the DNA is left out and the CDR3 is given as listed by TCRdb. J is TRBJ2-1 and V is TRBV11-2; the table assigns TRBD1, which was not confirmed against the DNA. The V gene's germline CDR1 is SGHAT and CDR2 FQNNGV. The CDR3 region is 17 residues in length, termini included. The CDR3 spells CASRFPPGTRAGKEQLL.

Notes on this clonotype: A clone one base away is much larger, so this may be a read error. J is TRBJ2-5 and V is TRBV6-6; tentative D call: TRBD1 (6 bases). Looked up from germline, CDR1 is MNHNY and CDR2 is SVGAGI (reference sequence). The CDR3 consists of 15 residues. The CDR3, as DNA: TGTGCCAGCAACTGGGGGCAGGGTCCTCGAGAGGCCCAGTACTTC. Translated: CASNWGQGPREAQYF.

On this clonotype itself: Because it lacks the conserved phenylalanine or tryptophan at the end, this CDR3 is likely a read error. CDR3 nucleotides: TGCGCCAGCAGCCAAGGAAGGATGCCGACCTACGAGCAGTACCTC. Protein: CASSQGRMPTYEQYL. The chain has TRBV4-1 and TRBJ2-7; D unresolved. Germline loops: CDR1 MGHRA, CDR2 YSYEKL. Trimming removed 1 base from V and 2 bases from J, with 12 bases in between. The CDR3 totals 15 residues.

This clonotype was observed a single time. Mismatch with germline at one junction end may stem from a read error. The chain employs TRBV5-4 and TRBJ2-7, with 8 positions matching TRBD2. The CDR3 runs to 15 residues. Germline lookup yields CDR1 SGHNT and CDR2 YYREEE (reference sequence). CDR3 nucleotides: TGTGCCAGCAGCTTGTTCAGTAGCGGGGTAGGCGAGCACTACTTC. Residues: CASSLFSSGVGEHYF.

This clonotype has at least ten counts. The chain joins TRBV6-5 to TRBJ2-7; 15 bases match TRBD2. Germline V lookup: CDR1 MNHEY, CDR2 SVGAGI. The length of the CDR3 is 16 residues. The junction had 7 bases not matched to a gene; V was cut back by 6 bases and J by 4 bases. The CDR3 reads CASRRAGTSGRYEQYF. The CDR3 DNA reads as TGTGCCAGCAGACGAGCCGGGACTAGCGGGAGGTACGAGCAGTACTTC.

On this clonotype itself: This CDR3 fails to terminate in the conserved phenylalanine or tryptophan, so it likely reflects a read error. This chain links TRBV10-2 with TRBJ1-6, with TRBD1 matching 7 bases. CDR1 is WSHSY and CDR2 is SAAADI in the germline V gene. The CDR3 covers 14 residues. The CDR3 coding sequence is TGCGCCAGCAATGAGCAGGGGGAGAGTTCACCCCTCCACCTT. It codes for CASNEQGESSPLHL.

The CDR3 region has the DNA TGTGCCAGCAGTTCCCCGGGGTGGATTGGCTACACCTTC. Protein sequence: CASSSPGWIGYTF. The chain recombines TRBV11-2 with TRBJ1-2; D gene ambiguous. The CDR3 has 13 amino acids. V shed 6 bases and J shed 7 bases, with 15 bases lying between them. Germline CDR1 reads SGHAT; CDR2 reads FQNNGV.

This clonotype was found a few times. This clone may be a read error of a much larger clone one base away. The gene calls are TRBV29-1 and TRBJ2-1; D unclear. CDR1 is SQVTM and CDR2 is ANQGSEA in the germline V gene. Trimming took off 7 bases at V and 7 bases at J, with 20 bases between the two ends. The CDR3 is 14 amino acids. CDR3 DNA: TGCAGCGGATTAACAGATCCCTCCTTTAATGAGCAGTTCTTC. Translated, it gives CSGLTDPSFNEQFF.

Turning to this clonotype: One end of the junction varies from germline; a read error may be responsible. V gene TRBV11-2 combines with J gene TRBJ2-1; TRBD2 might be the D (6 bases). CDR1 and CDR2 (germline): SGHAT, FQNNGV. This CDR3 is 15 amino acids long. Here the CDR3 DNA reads TGTGCCAGCAGCCAGACGGGACTCTCCTACAATGAGCATTTCTTC. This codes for CASSQTGLSYNEHFF.

The CDR3 reads CASSERGQEDGQYF. Here the CDR3 DNA reads TGTGCCAGCAGTGAAAGGGGGCAGGAGGACGGACAGTACTTC. V usage is TRBV6-1 and J usage is TRBJ2-7, with 7 bases fitting TRBD1. Germline trimming cut 2 bases from V and 10 bases from J; bases unmatched to any gene: 11. The CDR3 extends over 14 amino acids. Germline CDR1 and CDR2: MNHNS and SASEGT.

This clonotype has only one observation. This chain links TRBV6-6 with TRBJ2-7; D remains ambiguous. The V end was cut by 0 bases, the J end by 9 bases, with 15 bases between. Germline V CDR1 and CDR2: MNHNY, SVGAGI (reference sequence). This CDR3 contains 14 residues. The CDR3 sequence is CASSYSMLVHGQYF. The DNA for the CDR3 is TGTGCCAGCAGTTACTCGATGCTGGTCCACGGGCAGTACTTC.

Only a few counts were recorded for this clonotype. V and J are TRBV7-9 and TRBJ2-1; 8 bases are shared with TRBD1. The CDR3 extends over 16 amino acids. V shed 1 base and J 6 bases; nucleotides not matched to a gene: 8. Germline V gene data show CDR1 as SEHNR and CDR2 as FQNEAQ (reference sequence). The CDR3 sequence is CASSLVRTGIFNEQFF. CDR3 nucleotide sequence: TGTGCCAGCAGCTTAGTCCGGACAGGGATTTTCAATGAGCAGTTCTTC.

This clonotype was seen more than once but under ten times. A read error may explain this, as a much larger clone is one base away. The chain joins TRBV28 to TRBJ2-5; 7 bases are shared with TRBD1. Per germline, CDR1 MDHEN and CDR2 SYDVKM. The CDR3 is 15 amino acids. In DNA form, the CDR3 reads TGTGTCAGCAGTCCTAACGTGGGACAGCAAGAGACCCAGTACTTC. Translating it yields CVSSPNVGQQETQYF. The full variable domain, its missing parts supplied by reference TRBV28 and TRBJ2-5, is DVKVTQSSRYLVKRTGEKVFLECVQDMDHENMFWYRQDPGLGLRLIYFSYDVKMKEKGDIPEGYSVSREKKERFSLILESASTNQTSMYLCVSSPNVGQQETQYFGPGTRLLVL.

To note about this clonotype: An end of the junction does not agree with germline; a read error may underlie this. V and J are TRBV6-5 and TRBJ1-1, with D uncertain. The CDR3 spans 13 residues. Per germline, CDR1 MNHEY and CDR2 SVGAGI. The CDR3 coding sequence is TGTGCCAACAGTTACTGCGGGAACACTGATGCTTTCTTT. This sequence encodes CANSYCGNTDAFF.

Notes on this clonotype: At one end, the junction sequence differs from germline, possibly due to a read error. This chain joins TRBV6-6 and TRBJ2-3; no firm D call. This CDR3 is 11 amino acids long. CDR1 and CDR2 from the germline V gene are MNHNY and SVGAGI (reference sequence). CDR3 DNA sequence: TGTGCCAGCAGTGTAAAGGGTACGCGGTATTTT. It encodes CASSVKGTRYF.